The rows below give T cell receptor beta chains drawn from one sample of a study of T cell repertoires in cytomegalovirus infection. From the reads, TCRdb called clonotypes with MiXCR, one entry per CDR3 protein. The sample records around 230,000 distinct CDR3 sequences, 6% to 8% being singletons. The sample comprised PBMCs. The receptors originated from a human donor in good health (CMV status not recorded). Some clones in this sample may be carry-over from other donors' samples. Each CDR3 is given with its conserved first and last residue. Fields, in order: V gene, J gene, clone size, D gene, CDR3 DNA, CDR3 protein. A D gene is named only where the DNA matches it firmly. The size field is filled for only some rows; it gives once, few, many or a size class.

TRBV9	TRBJ2-5	few	NA	TGTGCCAGCAGCGTAGGGACCAGCCAAGAGACCCAGTACTTC	CASSVGTSQETQYF
TRBV20-1	TRBJ2-3	many	NA	TGCGGGAAGCGGGCCGGCGATACGCAGTATTTT	CGKRAGDTQYF
TRBV5-1	TRBJ1-3	many	NA	TGCGCCAGCAGCCTCAATAATGCGGGGGTATCTGGAAACACCATATATTTT	CASSLNNAGVSGNTIYF
TRBV7-2	TRBJ2-3	many	NA	TGTGCCAGCAGCTTACCAGGGACAGATACGCAGTATTTT	CASSLPGTDTQYF
TRBV27	TRBJ1-2	many	NA	TGTGCCAGCAGATCTCCGGACAGAAACTATGGCTACACCTTC	CASRSPDRNYGYTF
TRBV7-2	TRBJ2-3	many	NA	TGTGCCAGCAGCTTTGTAGCCACAGATACGCAGTATTTT	CASSFVATDTQYF
TRBV2	TRBJ2-7	NA	NA	TGTGCCAGCAGTGAAGGTGCCAATTTCTTCTACGAGCAGTACTTC	CASSEGANFFYEQYF
TRBV7-2	TRBJ2-6	many	TRBD2	TGTGCCAGCAGCTTAGAGGTCGGGGGGAGCTCTGGGGCCAACGTCCTGACTTTC	CASSLEVGGSSGANVLTF
TRBV6-2/TRBV6-3	TRBJ1-1	many	TRBD1	TGTGCCAGCAGTTACGATGCGGCTCGCAGGGGGACTGAAGCTTTCTTT	CASSYDAARRGTEAFF
TRBV7-9	TRBJ2-2	many	NA	TGTGCCAGCCAAGCGGGTACGACGAACACCGGGGAGCTGTTTTTT	CASQAGTTNTGELFF
TRBV7-9	TRBJ2-1	NA	TRBD2	TGTGCCAGCAGCCCCCGAGGGGCGGGGGGGCGTGAGCAGTTCTTC	CASSPRGAGGREQFF
TRBV9	TRBJ1-1	few	NA	TGTGCCAGCAGCGTCTTAGTGGGCGCTGAAGCTTTCTTT	CASSVLVGAEAFF
TRBV20-1	TRBJ1-5	many	TRBD1	TGCAGTGCTAAACAGGGGGAGGTTCAGCCCCAGCATTTT	CSAKQGEVQPQHF
TRBV5-1	TRBJ1-1	few	NA	TGCGCCAGCAGACCACCGGGGAGGGATGAAGCTTTCTTT	CASRPPGRDEAFF
TRBV6-4	TRBJ1-2	NA	NA	TGTGCCAGCAGTGTTACAGACGGAGATGGCTACACCTTC	CASSVTDGDGYTF
TRBV7-2	TRBJ1-5	many	NA	TGTGCCAGCAGCCCCGTGGGCACGAGCAATCAGCCCCAGCATTTT	CASSPVGTSNQPQHF
TRBV14	TRBJ2-7	NA	NA	TGTGCCAGCAGCCAAGTACCCACCGAGCAGTACTTC	CASSQVPTEQYF
TRBV19	TRBJ1-1	many	TRBD1	TGTGCCAGTAGTATGGGACAGTTCATCCGGGGCACTGAAGCTTTCTTT	CASSMGQFIRGTEAFF
TRBV19	TRBJ1-1	many	TRBD1	TGTGCCAGTAGTTCCGCGACAGGGAATCTCGCTGAAGCTTTCTTT	CASSSATGNLAEAFF
TRBV5-1	TRBJ1-1	many	NA	TGCGCCAGCAGCTGGAGACAGGAAAGCACTGAAGCTTTCTTT	CASSWRQESTEAFF
TRBV28	TRBJ1-2	few	NA	TGTGCCAGCAGCCCCTACAGGCAGGGCTACACCTTC	CASSPYRQGYTF
TRBV7-2	TRBJ2-5	many	TRBD2	TGTGCCAGCATGACTAGCGGGGGAAGTCAAGAGACCCAGTACTTC	CASMTSGGSQETQYF
TRBV7-7	TRBJ1-5	many	NA	TGTGCTAGCAGCGTCGACCTTGATCAGCCCCAGCATTTT	CASSVDLDQPQHF
TRBV5-1	TRBJ1-1	many	NA	TGCGCCAGCAGCTTGGACATGGGCAACACTGAAGCTTTCTTT	CASSLDMGNTEAFF